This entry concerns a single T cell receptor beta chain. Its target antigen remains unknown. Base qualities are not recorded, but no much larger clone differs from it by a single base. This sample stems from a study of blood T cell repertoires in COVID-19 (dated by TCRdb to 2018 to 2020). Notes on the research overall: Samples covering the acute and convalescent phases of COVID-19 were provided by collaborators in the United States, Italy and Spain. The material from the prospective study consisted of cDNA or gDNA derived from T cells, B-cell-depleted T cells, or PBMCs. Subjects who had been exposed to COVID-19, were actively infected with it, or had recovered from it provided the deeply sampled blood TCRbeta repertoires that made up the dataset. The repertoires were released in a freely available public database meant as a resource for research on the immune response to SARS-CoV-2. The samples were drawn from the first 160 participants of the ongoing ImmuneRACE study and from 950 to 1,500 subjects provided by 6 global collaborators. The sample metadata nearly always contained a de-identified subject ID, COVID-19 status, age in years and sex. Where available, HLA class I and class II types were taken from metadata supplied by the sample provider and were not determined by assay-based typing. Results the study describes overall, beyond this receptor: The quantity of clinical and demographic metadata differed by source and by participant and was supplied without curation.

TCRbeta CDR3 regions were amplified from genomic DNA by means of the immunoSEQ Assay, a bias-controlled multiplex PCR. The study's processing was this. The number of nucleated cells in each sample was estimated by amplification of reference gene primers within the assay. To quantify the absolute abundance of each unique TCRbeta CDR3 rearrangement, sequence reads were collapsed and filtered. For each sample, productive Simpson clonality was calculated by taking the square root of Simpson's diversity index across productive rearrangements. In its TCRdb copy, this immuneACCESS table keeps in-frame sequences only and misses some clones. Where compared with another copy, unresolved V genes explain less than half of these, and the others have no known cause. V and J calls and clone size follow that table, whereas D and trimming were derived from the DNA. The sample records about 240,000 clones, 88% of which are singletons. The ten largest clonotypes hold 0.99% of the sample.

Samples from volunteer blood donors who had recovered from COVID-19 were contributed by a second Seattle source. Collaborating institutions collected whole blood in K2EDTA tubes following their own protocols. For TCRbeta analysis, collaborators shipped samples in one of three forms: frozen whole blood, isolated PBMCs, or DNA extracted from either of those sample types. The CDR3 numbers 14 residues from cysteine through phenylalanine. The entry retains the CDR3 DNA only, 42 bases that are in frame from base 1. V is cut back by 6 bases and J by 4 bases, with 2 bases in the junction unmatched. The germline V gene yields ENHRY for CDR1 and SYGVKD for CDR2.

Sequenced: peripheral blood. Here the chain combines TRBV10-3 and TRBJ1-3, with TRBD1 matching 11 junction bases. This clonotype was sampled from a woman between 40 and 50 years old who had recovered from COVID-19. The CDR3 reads CAISRDRGGNTIYF. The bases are TGTGCCATCAGCCGGGACAGGGGGGGAAACACCATATATTTT.